Each of the 14 T cell receptor beta chains below was sequenced from the same sample in a study of cytomegalovirus exposure and HLA in healthy donors. The study ran its PCR with 60 Vbeta and 13 Jbeta primers. The assay was immunoSEQ multiplex PCR, and TCRdb's table has in-frame clones only and misses some. The table lists some 150,000 clones, about 80% of them singletons, with about 4% in the top ten. Sequenced material: PBMCs. These receptors all stem from a young man in good health and CMV-seropositive.

The chain carries TRBV2 and TRBJ1-5; 7 nucleotides match TRBD1. Germline CDR1 reads SNHLY; CDR2 reads FYNNEI. Unmatched junction bases numbered 10, after V lost 7 bases and J lost 7 bases. The CDR3 is 14 residues long. In DNA form, the CDR3 reads TGTGCCAGCACCACTGGACAGGTCGGCCAGCCCCAGCATTTT. As protein: CASTTGQVGQPQHF.

V gene TRBV28 combines with J gene TRBJ1-6, with D possibly being TRBD1 (5 bases). The CDR3 has 15 amino acids. The V gene lost 8 bases and the J gene lost 8 bases, with 19 bases spanning the gap. CDR1 and CDR2 from the germline V gene are MDHEN and SYDVKM. The CDR3 loop is CASGMPRGGHSPLHF. CDR3 coding DNA: TGTGCCAGCGGGATGCCGCGGGGGGGACATTCACCCCTCCACTTT.

The chain links TRBV9 to TRBJ2-7, with D unresolved. Trimming removed 4 bases at V and 3 bases at J, with 11 bases between. Looked up from germline, CDR1 is SGDLS and CDR2 is YYNGEE. This CDR3 is 13 amino acids long. CDR3 DNA: TGTGCCAGCAGCCAGGCCCCCCACTACGAGCAGTACTTC. Protein: CASSQAPHYEQYF.

The chain carries TRBV6-5 and TRBJ2-7, with a tentative D call TRBD1 (6 bases). Germline V gives CDR1 MNHEY, CDR2 SVGAGI. The CDR3 is made up of 13 amino acids. Trimming removed 5 bases from V and 2 bases from J, with 10 bases in between. CDR3 region: CASSVGQTYEQYF. The CDR3 nucleotides are TGTGCCAGCAGTGTTGGACAGACCTACGAGCAGTACTTC.

V gene TRBV4-1 combines with J gene TRBJ2-5, with TRBD2 matching over 9 bases. Germline assignment: CDR1 MGHRA and CDR2 YSYEKL. The CDR3 has 14 amino acids. Trimming removed 0 bases from V and 11 bases from J; junction bases left unmatched: 7. The CDR3 protein is CASSQDILAGIQYF. CDR3 in DNA: TGCGCCAGCAGCCAAGATATCCTAGCGGGGATTCAGTACTTC.

The chain is built from TRBV28 and TRBJ2-1; 7 positions match TRBD2. This CDR3 has 15 residues. CDR1 is MDHEN and CDR2 is SYDVKM in the germline V gene. V gave up 5 bases and J gave up 6 bases; unmatched junction bases: 10. The CDR3 DNA sequence: TGTGCCAGCAGTCTTCCGGGGGGACCCCTCAATGAGCAGTTCTTC. Its protein product is CASSLPGGPLNEQFF.

This rearrangement joins TRBV5-1 to TRBJ2-7; possibly TRBD1 for D (6 bases). Germline V gene data show CDR1 as SGHRS and CDR2 as YFSETQ. Trimming cost V 4 bases and J 6 bases, with 17 bases left between them. The CDR3 is made up of 14 amino acids. CDR3 amino acids: CASSIGTPQSEQYF. For the CDR3, the DNA is TGCGCCAGCAGCATAGGGACACCACAGAGCGAGCAGTACTTC.

The chain links TRBV6-1 to TRBJ1-1; D is undetermined. CDR3 size: 13 residues. Germline values: CDR1 MNHNS, CDR2 SASEGT. Trimming removed 11 bases at V and 1 base at J, with 14 bases between. CDR3: CAARRVENTEAFF. The CDR3 bases are TGTGCCGCCCGGCGGGTTGAGAACACTGAAGCTTTCTTT.

The rearrangement joins TRBV6-5 to TRBJ2-7, with D maybe TRBD1 (8 bases). V dropped 4 bases and J dropped 9 bases, with 19 bases sitting between them. Germline CDR1 is MNHEY and CDR2 is SVGAGI. CDR3 length equals 14 residues. CDR3 residues: CASSSTGGDRRQYF. The CDR3 DNA follows: TGTGCCAGCAGTTCAACAGGGGGGGACCGGCGGCAGTACTTC.

The rearrangement uses TRBV28 and TRBJ2-4, with a possible D match to TRBD2 (7 bases). V lost 6 bases, J lost 8 bases, and 20 bases lay in between. The CDR3 is 15 residues long. Looked up from germline, CDR1 is MDHEN and CDR2 is SYDVKM. CDR3 DNA sequence: TGTGCCAGCAGGCTAGTGGGGGGGGCCGCGCACATTCAGTACTTC. Protein product: CASRLVGGAAHIQYF. Together with reference TRBV28 and TRBJ2-4, the CDR3 gives the full variable domain: DVKVTQSSRYLVKRTGEKVFLECVQDMDHENMFWYRQDPGLGLRLIYFSYDVKMKEKGDIPEGYSVSREKKERFSLILESASTNQTSMYLCASRLVGGAAHIQYFGAGTRLSVL.

The chain carries TRBV5-1 and TRBJ2-7; 11 nucleotides agree with TRBD1. This CDR3 has 15 amino acids. The ends lost 3 bases at V and 2 bases at J; junction bases unmatched: 4. Germline assignment: CDR1 SGHRS and CDR2 YFSETQ. DNA for the CDR3: TGCGCCAGCAGCTCCTCGGGACAGGGGGCCTACGAGCAGTACTTC. Residues: CASSSSGQGAYEQYF.

J is TRBJ2-1 and V is TRBV7-2, with 11 bases matching TRBD2. CDR3 length: 15 residues. In germline, CDR1 is SGHTA, CDR2 FQGNSA. J lost 4 bases, V lost 6 bases, and 5 bases had no gene match. The CDR3 DNA reads as TGTGCCAGCAGTCATAGCGGGGGGGCATACAATGAGCAGTTCTTC. Translation gives CASSHSGGAYNEQFF.

J is TRBJ2-7 and V is TRBV6-1; 7 positions match TRBD1. The trim removed 10 bases at V and 4 bases at J, leaving 7 bases unmatched. The CDR3 sequence is 12 residues long. Germline assignment: CDR1 MNHNS and CDR2 SASEGT. CDR3 sequence reads: CATDRDRYEQYF. The CDR3 bases are TGTGCCACCGACAGGGACAGATACGAGCAGTACTTC.

This sequence joins TRBV18 and TRBJ1-5; tentative D call: TRBD1 (6 bases). The V gene's germline CDR1 is KGHSH and CDR2 LQKENI. The CDR3 runs to 14 residues. V was pared by 3 bases and J by 5 bases, with 11 bases between. As DNA, the CDR3 is TGTGCCAGCTCACCGGGGGCCACCGATCAGCCCCAGCATTTT. Translation gives CASSPGATDQPQHF.